These 21 T cell receptor beta chains were sequenced from one sample in a study of human T cells and chemical hapten exposure. TCRdb re-called the RACE reads with MiXCR, one entry per CDR3 protein. The sample shows over 75,000 distinct CDR3 sequences, 11% of them seen only once. As to time point: patch test 3, about 24 weeks after DPC sensitization. The treatment denotes: therapeutic diphenylcyclopropenone sensitization with weekly scalp DPC. The source was whole blood, collected in connection with sensitization to the hapten diphenylcyclopropenone (DPC). These receptors all come from a woman younger than 45 with alopecia areata. Some clones in this sample may be carry-over from other donors' samples.

This clonotype has just a few counts. The chain is built from TRBV10-3 and TRBJ2-3, with D maybe TRBD2 (7 bases). The CDR3 totals 15 residues. Per the germline V gene, CDR1 is ENHRY and CDR2 is SYGVKD. V was clipped by 4 bases and J by 1 base, with 12 bases between them. The CDR3 bases are TGTGCCATCAGTGGCGCGGGGGCGGGCACAGATACGCAGTATTTT. This codes for CAISGAGAGTDTQYF.

This clonotype was counted ten times or more. The chain links TRBV14 to TRBJ1-1; D not resolved. Per germline, CDR1 SGHDN and CDR2 FVKESK. This CDR3 contains 15 residues. The V end was cut by 1 base, the J end by 4 bases, with 13 bases between. For the CDR3, the DNA is TGTGCCAGCAGCCAAGTTGGCGGGCGCGCCACTGAAGCTTTCTTT. Amino acid sequence: CASSQVGGRATEAFF.

This clonotype was seen a handful of times. The CDR3 coding sequence is TGTGCCAGCAGCTTAGCGCCCACAGATACGCAGTATTTT. Translation gives CASSLAPTDTQYF. V and J are TRBV7-2 and TRBJ2-3; D is unclear. Per germline, CDR1 SGHTA and CDR2 FQGNSA. Trimming pared 0 bases from V and 2 bases from J, leaving 3 bases between. The CDR3 has 13 amino acids.

Of note for this clonotype: One base away lies a much larger clone, so this may be a sequencing read error. V is TRBV5-1 and J is TRBJ2-1; TRBD1 matches at 12 bases. The CDR3 runs to 16 residues. Looked up from germline, CDR1 is SGHRS and CDR2 is YFSETQ. CDR3: CASSTGTGGPYNVQFF. CDR3 bases: TGCGCCAGCAGCACCGGGACAGGGGGCCCCTACAATGTGCAGTTCTTC.

This clonotype appeared many times. This chain links TRBV20-1 with TRBJ2-4; weak D call: TRBD2 (5 bases). CDR3 length equals 15 residues. Germline values: CDR1 DFQATT, CDR2 SNEGSKA (reference sequence). The V and J ends lost 1 base and 0 bases respectively, with 10 bases between them. The CDR3 sequence is CSARVGVRAKNIQYF. The CDR3 bases are TGCAGTGCTAGAGTCGGGGTCAGAGCCAAAAACATTCAGTACTTC.

This clonotype was found a few times. V is TRBV5-1 and J is TRBJ1-4; tentatively, D is TRBD1 (5 bases). This CDR3 region has 15 residues. Trimming pared 5 bases from V and 4 bases from J, leaving 15 bases between. From germline, CDR1 is SGHRS and CDR2 YFSETQ. CDR3 nucleotides: TGCGCCAGCAGTCTTTCGGGGGACGGTAATGAAAAACTGTTTTTT. Translation gives CASSLSGDGNEKLFF.

The rearrangement links TRBV4-3 to TRBJ2-3; D not resolved. The CDR3 extends over 14 amino acids. With 2 bases removed from V and 2 bases from J, the gap between germline ends came to 8 bases. Germline assignment: CDR1 LGHNA and CDR2 YSLEER. CDR3 residues: CASSQFVDTDTQYF. In nucleotides, the CDR3 is TGCGCCAGCAGCCAATTTGTCGACACAGATACGCAGTATTTT.

This clonotype was detected many times. The chain recombines TRBV2 with TRBJ2-3; 7 nucleotides match TRBD1. This CDR3 has 15 residues. Germline CDR1 is SNHLY and CDR2 is FYNNEI. V trimming: 5 bases; J trimming: 2 bases; junction bases outside the gene matches: 7. Here the CDR3 reads CASSPRTGPTDTQYF. In DNA, the CDR3 is TGTGCCAGCAGTCCCAGGACAGGCCCCACAGATACGCAGTATTTT. Full variable domain (missing parts from reference TRBV2 and TRBJ2-3): EPEVTQTPSHQVTQMGQEVILRCVPISNHLYFYWYRQILGQKVEFLVSFYNNEISEKSEIFDDQFSVERPDGSNFTLKIRSTKLEDSAMYFCASSPRTGPTDTQYFGPGTRLTVL.

This clonotype was found many times. The chain joins TRBV28 to TRBJ1-5, with D unresolved. Germline V gene lookup returns CDR1 MDHEN and CDR2 SYDVKM. The CDR3 consists of 12 residues. Deletions cut 6 bases from V and 4 bases from J, with 7 bases between. CDR3: CASRPPNQPQHF. In nucleotides, the CDR3 is TGTGCCAGCAGGCCCCCAAATCAGCCCCAGCATTTT.

This clonotype was found many times. CDR3 bases: TGTGCCAGCCGCGGTCCTGGGGCCAACGTCCTGACTTTC. This sequence encodes CASRGPGANVLTF. This chain connects TRBV28 to TRBJ2-6; no definite D call. V lost 8 bases to trimming and J lost 2 bases, with 7 bases between them. Germline values: CDR1 MDHEN, CDR2 SYDVKM. The length of the CDR3 is 13 residues.

This clonotype was picked up many times. This chain connects TRBV29-1 to TRBJ2-1; 8 bases line up with TRBD2. CDR1 is SQVTM, CDR2 ANQGSEA, per germline. V gave up 8 bases and J gave up 3 bases; unmatched junction bases: 9. The CDR3 length is 14 residues. The CDR3 DNA reads as TGCAGCTCCCACACCGGGACTAGCTACAATGAGCAGTTCTTC. This sequence encodes CSSHTGTSYNEQFF.

In this sample, this clonotype turned up a few times. The gene calls are TRBV2 and TRBJ2-1; D remains ambiguous. The ends were cut back, 7 bases at V and 10 bases at J, with 11 bases in the middle. The CDR3 is 11 amino acids. Germline V gives CDR1 SNHLY, CDR2 FYNNEI. The CDR3 loop reads CASNGNGEQFF. CDR3 in DNA: TGTGCCAGCAACGGAAACGGGGAGCAGTTCTTC.

There are many counts of this clonotype. The chain couples TRBV20-1 to TRBJ2-1; D might be TRBD2 (7 bases). Trimming removed 3 bases at V and 4 bases at J, with 13 bases between. Per germline, CDR1 DFQATT and CDR2 SNEGSKA (reference sequence). This CDR3 contains 14 residues. Here the CDR3 DNA reads TGCAGTGCTAGCGCGGGGGCCCCGTACAATGAGCAGTTCTTC. Protein product: CSASAGAPYNEQFF.

The chain links TRBV28 to TRBJ2-4; 8 nucleotides line up with TRBD1. The CDR3 has 13 residues. The germline CDR1 and CDR2 sequences are MDHEN and SYDVKM. J gave up 5 bases and V 5 bases, and 2 bases lay outside the gene matches. This chain's CDR3 is CASSLDRENIQYF. CDR3 sequence (DNA): TGTGCCAGCAGTCTGGACAGGGAAAACATTCAGTACTTC.

In this sample, this clonotype turned up a few times. This chain connects TRBV29-1 to TRBJ2-5; the D is unclear. The CDR3 spans 13 residues. Deletions cut 0 bases from V and 4 bases from J, with 9 bases between. CDR1 and CDR2 from the germline V gene are SQVTM and ANQGSEA. Written as DNA, the CDR3 is TGCAGCGTTGAAGATATCCAGCTAGAGACCCAGTACTTC. The encoded protein is CSVEDIQLETQYF.

This clonotype was seen only a few times. This chain joins TRBV7-2 and TRBJ2-7, with 11 bases matching TRBD2. The CDR3 length is 16 residues. Germline V lookup: CDR1 SGHTA, CDR2 FQGNSA. J gave up 1 base and V 1 base, and 3 bases lay outside the gene matches. The CDR3 nucleotides read TGTGCCAGCAGCTTAGGGGGGACTAGCGGTTCCTACGAGCAGTACTTC. Translation gives CASSLGGTSGSYEQYF.

This clonotype was counted many times. This chain connects TRBV7-9 to TRBJ2-5; D is undetermined. With 0 bases removed from V and 2 bases from J, the gap between germline ends came to 7 bases. Germline-derived CDR1 and CDR2 are SEHNR and FQNEAQ (reference sequence). CDR3 length: 14 amino acids. This CDR3 is CASSLAGRQETQYF. The CDR3 bases are TGTGCCAGCAGCTTAGCCGGCAGACAAGAGACCCAGTACTTC.

In its sample, this clonotype was seen many times. The rearrangement uses TRBV4-1 and TRBJ1-6; perhaps TRBD1 as D (6 bases). The CDR3 is 15 residues long. V gave up 0 bases and J gave up 7 bases, with 10 bases separating them. Germline CDR1 reads MGHRA; CDR2 reads YSYEKL. CDR3 coding DNA: TGCGCCAGCAGCCAAGAAGAGGGGGGGAATTCACCCCTCCACTTT. It translates to CASSQEEGGNSPLHF.

In this sample, this clonotype turned up many times. The V gene is TRBV19, the J gene TRBJ2-1; D tentatively fits TRBD1 or TRBD2 (6 bases each). Germline assignment: CDR1 LNHDA and CDR2 SQIVND (reference sequence). Trimming removed 5 bases from V and 8 bases from J, with 19 bases in between. The CDR3 is made up of 15 amino acids. CDR3 residues: CASSQTGGPWYEQFF. The CDR3 nucleotides are TGTGCCAGTAGTCAGACAGGAGGGCCGTGGTATGAGCAGTTCTTC.

This clonotype was detected a few times. V and J are TRBV2 and TRBJ1-1; no clear D. Trimming took off 2 bases at V and 2 bases at J, with 9 bases between the two ends. CDR1 is SNHLY and CDR2 is FYNNEI in the germline V gene. This CDR3 has 14 amino acids. CDR3 DNA sequence: TGTGCCAGCAGTGAATACAAACCCAACACTGAAGCTTTCTTT. It translates to CASSEYKPNTEAFF.

The chain uses TRBV6-2 or TRBV6-3 and TRBJ1-1; D possibly corresponds to TRBD1 (5 bases). Germline CDR1 reads MNHEY; CDR2 reads SVGEGT. The V end was cut by 4 bases, the J end by 7 bases, with 28 bases between. CDR3 length: 18 amino acids. The CDR3 DNA is TGTGCCAGCAGTTCACGGCGCGGAATCGGGTCCCGGCAGGGTGAAGCTTTCTTT. It specifies CASSSRRGIGSRQGEAFF.